Listed below are T cell receptor beta chains from one sample, sequenced in a study of T cells in Graves' hyperthyroidism and ophthalmopathy. TCRdb used MiXCR to reprocess the multiplex PCR reads, holding one entry per CDR3 protein. The sample contains roughly 740,000 distinct CDR3 sequences, roughly 15% of which appear only once. The sequencing input was blood. The receptors come from a man between 18 and 29 years old with Graves' hyperthyroidism. Both conserved end residues are part of each CDR3.

j_call | v_call | cdr3_aa
TRBJ2-7 | TRBV20-1 | CSATFGTGYGGEQYF
TRBJ1-6 | TRBV7-3 | CASSSTSPGSPLHF
TRBJ2-7 | TRBV2 | CACLAASYEQYF
TRBJ2-5 | TRBV5-4 | CASSLGSGEATQYF
TRBJ2-3 | TRBV12-3/TRBV12-4 | CASTERLTDTQYF
TRBJ2-1 | TRBV28 | CASSVGGAGPYNEQFF
TRBJ2-5 | TRBV5-1 | CASSPSSFSGGQETQYF
TRBJ2-7 | TRBV3-1 | CASSQVVGNPSYEQYF
TRBJ2-5 | TRBV28 | CAAAGGTQETQYF
TRBJ1-1 | TRBV12-3/TRBV12-4 | CASSRTDLNTEAFF
TRBJ1-5 | TRBV28 | CASKTGGRSNQPQHF
TRBJ2-3 | TRBV6-5 | CASSYTIGSTDTQYF
TRBJ1-5 | TRBV28 | CASSLRRLDQPQHF
TRBJ2-7 | TRBV28 | CASSPDALSYEQYF
TRBJ1-3 | TRBV28 | CASSLLDVGNTIYF
TRBJ2-7 | TRBV6-5 | CASSLSPAANYEQYF
TRBJ2-5 | TRBV28 | CASRGQQVETQYF
TRBJ2-3 | TRBV11-3 | CASSFETDTQYF
TRBJ1-1 | TRBV28 | CASSLPRTGNTEAFF
TRBJ1-1 | TRBV29-1 | CRAGGMTEAFF
TRBJ2-3 | TRBV6-1 | CASSFLLQGGAKRNIDTDTQYF
TRBJ2-3 | TRBV5-1 | CASSSDSSTDAQYF
TRBJ2-7 | TRBV20-1 | CSARLSGRAGYEQYF
TRBJ2-1 | TRBV2 | CASRGLADSYNEQFF
TRBJ2-2 | TRBV20-1 | CSARDWQGGTRGGTGELFF
TRBJ1-2 | TRBV7-2 | CASSSQAGGNYGYTF
TRBJ2-5 | TRBV24-1 | CATSESTASGEHQETQYF
TRBJ2-7 | TRBV28 | CASSLSAYEQYF
TRBJ2-5 | TRBV12-3/TRBV12-4 | CASSYGTAWETQYF
TRBJ2-5 | TRBV28 | CASRPSSGRRGETQYF
TRBJ2-3 | TRBV27 | CASSLGRGGESGTDTQYF
TRBJ1-3 | TRBV3-1 | CASSQEWVAGNTIYF
TRBJ2-7 | TRBV5-1 | CASRAGQQFYEQYF
TRBJ1-6 | TRBV30 | CAATTGVGSPLHF
TRBJ2-7 | TRBV15 | CATSRGTANPYEQYF
TRBJ2-4 | TRBV20-1 | CSAMGQIIAKNIQYF
TRBJ2-1 | TRBV27 | CASGPSGNYNEQFF
TRBJ2-1 | TRBV2 | CASSESAMVEQFF
TRBJ1-2 | TRBV24-1 | CATSDSRGGYGYTF
TRBJ2-1 | TRBV3-1 | CASSQGNQGEQFF
TRBJ1-6 | TRBV6-6 | CASSYSGANNSPLHF
TRBJ1-1 | TRBV6-1 | CASSDRPATEAFF
TRBJ2-7 | TRBV7-9 | CASSSRDRSSYEQYF
TRBJ1-6 | TRBV2 | CASSETASGSPLHF
TRBJ1-5 | TRBV20-1 | CSARRTDRAFLGNQPQHF
TRBJ1-1 | TRBV25-1 | CASSETLGEAAFF
TRBJ1-1 | TRBV20-1 | CSARPSGRGTEAFF
TRBJ2-7 | TRBV30 | CAWIPRLVGNYEQYF
TRBJ2-7 | TRBV7-2 | CASSVRVSYEQYF
TRBJ1-1 | TRBV7-9 | CASMGDREDEAFF